A single sample is the source of the 7 T cell receptor beta chains below, sequenced in a study of vaccination and CD4 T cells after COVID-19. Their cognate antigens are unknown. The Oncomine TCR Beta short-read assay sequenced DNA from cultured CD4+ T cells. Once CD4+ T cells had been cultured, genomic DNA was extracted from them. In TCRdb, the PCR reads were re-called with MiXCR into one record per CDR3 protein. The sample lists thousands of distinct CDR3 sequences, 30% to 35% occurring once. Treatment: approximately nine-day PBMC culture with coronavirus spike peptide pools or control peptides (ViraFEST assay). One should note that the unexposed donor's CD4+ T cells were collected before the COVID-19 pandemic (2011-2018). Sequenced material: CD4+ T cells from blood, cultured in vitro. The source is a human donor in good health.

This chain connects TRBV7-2 to TRBJ1-5; D possibly corresponds to TRBD1 (5 bases). The ends were cut back, 5 bases at V and 1 base at J, with 15 bases in the middle. The CDR3 length is 16 residues. CDR1 is SGHTA, CDR2 FQGNSA, per germline. CDR3 DNA: TGTGCCAGCAGCCCACTCGAGCGGGGGAGCAATCAGCCCCAGCATTTT. It codes for CASSPLERGSNQPQHF.

V is TRBV28 and J is TRBJ2-7, with TRBD1 matching over 7 bases. Losses at the gene ends were 6 bases for V and 3 bases for J; bases not matched to a gene: 2. Germline V lookup: CDR1 MDHEN, CDR2 SYDVKM. The CDR3 has 12 residues. Here the CDR3 reads CASRTGFYEQYF. DNA of the CDR3: TGTGCCAGCAGGACAGGGTTCTACGAGCAGTACTTC.

This clonotype counts as medium-sized. The rearrangement joins TRBV20-1 to TRBJ1-6; the match to TRBD1 covers 7 bases. With 3 bases clipped from V and 9 bases from J, the junction kept 8 bases outside the gene matches. The CDR3 extends over 14 amino acids. Looked up from germline, CDR1 is DFQATT and CDR2 is SNEGSKA (reference sequence). CDR3 nucleotide sequence: TGCAGTGCTAGTCCTCGGGCAGGGGGTTCACCCCTCCACTTT. It translates to CSASPRAGGSPLHF.

This clonotype has a handful of counts. The chain uses TRBV7-9 and TRBJ2-7; 7 bases agree with TRBD1. CDR3 length: 14 amino acids. With 6 bases clipped from V and 0 bases from J, the junction kept 5 bases outside the gene matches. Per the germline V gene, CDR1 is SEHNR and CDR2 is FQNEAQ (reference sequence). In DNA form, the CDR3 reads TGTGCCAGCAGAGGCACAGGGGTCTCCTACGAGCAGTACTTC. This sequence encodes CASRGTGVSYEQYF.

This clonotype has a handful of counts. This chain connects TRBV9 to TRBJ2-7, with 8 positions matching TRBD2. Germline CDR1 reads SGDLS; CDR2 reads YYNGEE. The junction had 5 bases not matched to a gene; V was cut back by 0 bases and J by 3 bases. This CDR3 is 15 amino acids long. The CDR3 spells CASSVVSGRDYEQYF. The CDR3 DNA follows: TGTGCCAGCAGCGTAGTGAGCGGGAGAGACTACGAGCAGTACTTC.

The genes are TRBV28 and TRBJ2-7, with D perhaps TRBD1 (5 bases). The CDR3 is made up of 14 amino acids. Germline V lookup: CDR1 MDHEN, CDR2 SYDVKM. V was trimmed by 2 bases and J by 3 bases, leaving 11 bases between them. CDR3 loop: CASSLGLGDYEQYF. CDR3 bases: TGTGCCAGCAGTTTAGGGTTAGGGGACTACGAGCAGTACTTC.

The chain has TRBV20-1 and TRBJ1-3; D is uncertain. The CDR3 contains 13 residues. Germline V gene lookup returns CDR1 DFQATT and CDR2 SNEGSKA (reference sequence). V gave up 6 bases and J gave up 0 bases, with 9 bases separating them. CDR3 amino acids: CSAHRYSGNTIYF. The CDR3 coding sequence is TGCAGTGCCCACCGCTACTCTGGAAACACCATATATTTT.